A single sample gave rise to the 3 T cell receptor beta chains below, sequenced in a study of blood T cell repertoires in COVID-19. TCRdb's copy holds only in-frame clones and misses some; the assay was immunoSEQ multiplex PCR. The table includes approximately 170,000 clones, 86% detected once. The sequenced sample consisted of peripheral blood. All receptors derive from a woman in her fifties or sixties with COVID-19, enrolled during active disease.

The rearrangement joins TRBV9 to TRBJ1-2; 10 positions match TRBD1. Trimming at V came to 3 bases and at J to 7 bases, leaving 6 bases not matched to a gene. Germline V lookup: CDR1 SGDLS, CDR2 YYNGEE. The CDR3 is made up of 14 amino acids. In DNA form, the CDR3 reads TGTGCCAGCAGCGATTCCGGGACAGGGGTTGGCTACACCTTC. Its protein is CASSDSGTGVGYTF. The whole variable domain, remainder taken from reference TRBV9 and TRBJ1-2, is DSGVTQTPKHLITATGQRVTLRCSPRSGDLSVYWYQQSLDQGLQFLIQYYNGEERAKGNILERFSAQQFPDLHSELNLSSLELGDSALYFCASSDSGTGVGYTFGSGTRLTVV.

The DNA of the CDR3 is TGTGCCAGTCGTGCTAGGGGGCACATTCAGTACTTC. Its protein product is CASRARGHIQYF. The V gene is TRBV28, the J gene TRBJ2-4; TRBD1 matches 7 bases. V lost 9 bases to trimming and J lost 8 bases; unmatched junction nucleotides: 7. This CDR3 contains 12 residues. Germline V gene data show CDR1 as MDHEN and CDR2 as SYDVKM.

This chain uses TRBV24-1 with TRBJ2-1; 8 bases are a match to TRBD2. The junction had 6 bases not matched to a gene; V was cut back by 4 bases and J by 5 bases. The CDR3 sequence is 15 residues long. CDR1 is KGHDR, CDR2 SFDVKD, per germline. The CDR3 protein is CATSDPGTSHNEQFF. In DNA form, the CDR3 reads TGTGCCACCAGTGACCCCGGGACTAGTCACAATGAGCAGTTCTTC.